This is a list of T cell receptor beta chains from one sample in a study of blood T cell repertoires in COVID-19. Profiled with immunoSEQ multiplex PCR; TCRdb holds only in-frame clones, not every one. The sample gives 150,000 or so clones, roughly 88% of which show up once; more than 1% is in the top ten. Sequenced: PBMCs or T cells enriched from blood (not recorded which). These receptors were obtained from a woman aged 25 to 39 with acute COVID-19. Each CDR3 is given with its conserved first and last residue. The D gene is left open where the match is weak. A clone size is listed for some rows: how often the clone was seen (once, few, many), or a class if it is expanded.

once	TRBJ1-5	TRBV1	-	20	CTSSHRAKKNRRGINQPQHF	TGCACCAGCAGCCATCGAGCGAAAAAAAACAGGCGCGGGATCAATCAGCCCCAGCATTTT
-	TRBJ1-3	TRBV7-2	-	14	CASSLTGQGNTIYF	TGTGCCAGCAGCTTAACAGGGCAAGGGAACACCATATATTTT
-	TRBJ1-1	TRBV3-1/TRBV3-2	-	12	CASSQAGTEAFF	TGTGCCAGCAGCCAGGCAGGCACTGAAGCTTTCTTT
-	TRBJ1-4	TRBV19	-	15	CATQRSGARDEKLFF	TGTGCCACCCAGAGAAGCGGGGCGCGAGATGAAAAACTGTTTTTT
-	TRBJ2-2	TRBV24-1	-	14	CATGSRLDTGELFF	TGTGCCACCGGTTCGAGGCTCGACACCGGGGAGCTGTTTTTT
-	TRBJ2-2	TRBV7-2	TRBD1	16	CASRIRGQGRTGELFF	TGTGCCAGCAGAATTCGGGGACAGGGAAGGACCGGGGAGCTGTTTTTT
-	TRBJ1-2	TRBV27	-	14	CASSFGGGNYGYTF	TGTGCCAGCAGTTTTGGGGGGGGGAACTATGGCTACACCTTC
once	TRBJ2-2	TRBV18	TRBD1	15	CASSPDRVNTGELFF	TGTGCCAGCTCGCCTGACAGGGTGAACACCGGGGAGCTGTTTTTT
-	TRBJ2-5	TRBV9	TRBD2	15	CASSVSLAGGETQYF	TGTGCCAGCAGCGTCTCACTAGCGGGAGGAGAGACCCAGTACTTC
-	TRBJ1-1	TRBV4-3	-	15	CASSQGMGDIEFAFF	TGCGCCAGCAGCCAAGGGATGGGAGACATAGAATTCGCTTTCTTT
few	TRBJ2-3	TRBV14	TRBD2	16	CASSQRAGGFLDTQYF	TGTGCCAGCAGCCAACGAGCGGGAGGGTTTTTGGATACGCAGTATTTT
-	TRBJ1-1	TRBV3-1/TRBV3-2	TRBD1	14	CASSRQGGDTEAFF	TGTGCCAGCAGTAGACAGGGGGGGGACACTGAAGCTTTCTTT
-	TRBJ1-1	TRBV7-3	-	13	CASSLGTPTEAFF	TGTGCCAGCAGCCTAGGGACACCCACTGAAGCTTTCTTT
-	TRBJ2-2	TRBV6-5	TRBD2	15	CASSTLAGDTGELFF	TGTGCCAGCAGTACGTTAGCGGGAGACACCGGGGAGCTGTTTTTT
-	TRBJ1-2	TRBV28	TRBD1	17	CASSPGDRGLGSYGYTF	TGTGCCAGCAGTCCCGGGGACAGGGGGCTAGGAAGCTATGGCTACACCTTC
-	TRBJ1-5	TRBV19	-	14	CASRPTGTYQPQHF	TGTGCCAGTAGACCAACAGGAACGTACCAGCCCCAGCATTTT
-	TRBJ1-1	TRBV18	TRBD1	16	CASSRPTGGTQTEAFF	TGTGCCAGCTCACGGCCCACAGGGGGCACCCAAACTGAAGCTTTCTTT
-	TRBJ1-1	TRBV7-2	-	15	CASSLVGGKNTEAFF	TGTGCCAGCAGCTTAGTGGGAGGGAAGAACACTGAAGCTTTCTTT
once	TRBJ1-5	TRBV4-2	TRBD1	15	CASSQDDRGNQPQHF	TGTGCCAGCAGCCAAGACGACAGGGGTAATCAGCCCCAGCATTTT
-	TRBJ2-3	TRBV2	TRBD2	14	CASLAGAPADTQYF	TGTGCCAGCCTAGCGGGAGCCCCGGCAGATACGCAGTATTTT
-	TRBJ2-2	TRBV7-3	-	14	CATTDRAGTGELFF	TGTGCCACCACCGACAGGGCGGGGACCGGGGAGCTGTTTTTT
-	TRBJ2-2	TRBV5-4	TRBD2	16	CASSLDLAGSPGELFF	TGTGCCAGCAGCTTGGACCTAGCGGGAAGTCCCGGGGAGCTGTTTTTT
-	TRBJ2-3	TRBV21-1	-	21	CASSTNRLRPTSGRDTDTQYF	TGTGCCAGCAGCACTAACCGCCTTCGCCCGACTAGCGGGAGAGACACAGATACGCAGTATTTT
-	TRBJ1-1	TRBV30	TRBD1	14	CACTGQGGNTEAFF	TGTGCCTGTACGGGACAGGGGGGCAACACTGAAGCTTTCTTT
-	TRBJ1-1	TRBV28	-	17	CASSRPTGYLMNTEAFF	TGTGCCAGCAGTCGCCCAACAGGGTACCTAATGAACACTGAAGCTTTCTTT
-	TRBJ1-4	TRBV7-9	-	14	CASSRGQKNEKLFF	TGTGCCAGCAGCCGTGGACAGAAGAATGAAAAACTGTTTTTT
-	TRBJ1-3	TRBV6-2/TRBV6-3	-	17	CASSYSGGLISGNTIYF	TGTGCCAGCAGTTACTCGGGCGGACTGATCTCTGGAAACACCATATATTTT
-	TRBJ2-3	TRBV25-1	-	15	CASTPPNTGSNTQYF	TGTGCCAGCACCCCCCCCAATACGGGTTCGAATACGCAGTATTTT
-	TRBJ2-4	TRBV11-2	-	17	CASSLYLAVGPKNIQYF	TGTGCCAGCAGCTTATATTTAGCGGTCGGGCCCAAAAACATTCAGTACTTC
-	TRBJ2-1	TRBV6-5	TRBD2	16	CASSYSMKAGVNEQFF	TGTGCCAGCAGTTACTCGATGAAAGCGGGAGTCAATGAGCAGTTCTTC
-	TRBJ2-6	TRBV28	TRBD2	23	CATLLAGAGERDPSSSGANVLTF	TGTGCCACACTCCTCGCGGGAGCGGGGGAGAGGGACCCGTCGAGCTCTGGGGCCAACGTCCTGACTTTC
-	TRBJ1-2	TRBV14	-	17	CASSPSLLRGLYYGYTF	TGTGCCAGCAGCCCTTCCCTTCTCCGGGGGTTATACTATGGCTACACCTTC
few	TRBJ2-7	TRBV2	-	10	CASSARGINF	TGTGCCAGCAGTGCTAGGGGCATCAACTTC
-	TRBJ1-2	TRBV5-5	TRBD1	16	CASSGVPTGGLYGYTF	TGTGCCAGCAGCGGGGTCCCTACAGGGGGCCTCTATGGCTACACCTTC
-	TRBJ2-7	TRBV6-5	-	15	CASSYSPGPIYEQYF	TGTGCCAGCAGTTACTCGCCGGGTCCGATCTACGAGCAGTACTTC